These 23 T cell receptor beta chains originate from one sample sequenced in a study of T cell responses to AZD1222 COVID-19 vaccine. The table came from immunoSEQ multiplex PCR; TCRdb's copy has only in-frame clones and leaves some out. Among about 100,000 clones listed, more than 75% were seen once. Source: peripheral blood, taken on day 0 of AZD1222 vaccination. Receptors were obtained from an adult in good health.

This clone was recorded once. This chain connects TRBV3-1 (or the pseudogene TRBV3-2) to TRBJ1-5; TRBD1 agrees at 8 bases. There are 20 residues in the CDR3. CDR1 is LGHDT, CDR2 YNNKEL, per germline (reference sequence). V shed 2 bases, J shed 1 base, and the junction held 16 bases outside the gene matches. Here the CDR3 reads CASSQSLGQGGIQSNQPQHF. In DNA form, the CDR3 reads TGTGCCAGCAGCCAATCCCTCGGACAGGGAGGGATTCAAAGCAATCAGCCCCAGCATTTT.

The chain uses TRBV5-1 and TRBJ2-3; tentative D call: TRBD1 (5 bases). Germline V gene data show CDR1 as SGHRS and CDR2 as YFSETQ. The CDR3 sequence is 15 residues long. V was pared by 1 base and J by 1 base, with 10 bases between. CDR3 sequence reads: CASSLQAGRTDTQYF. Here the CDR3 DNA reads TGCGCCAGCAGCTTGCAGGCAGGGCGCACAGATACGCAGTATTTT.

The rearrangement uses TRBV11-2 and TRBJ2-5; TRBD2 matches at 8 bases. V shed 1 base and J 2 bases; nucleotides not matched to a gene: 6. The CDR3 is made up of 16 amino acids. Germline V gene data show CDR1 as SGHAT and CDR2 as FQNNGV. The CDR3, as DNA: TGTGCCAGCAGCTTAGGACCTTTAGCGGGGCAAGAGACCCAGTACTTC. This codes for CASSLGPLAGQETQYF.

CDR3 sequence: CASALHTVGNTEAFF. The DNA for the CDR3 is TGTGCCAGCGCACTTCACACAGTTGGGAACACTGAAGCTTTCTTT. The rearrangement joins TRBV2 to TRBJ1-1; D is undetermined. CDR3 size: 15 residues. Germline lookup yields CDR1 SNHLY and CDR2 FYNNEI. Trimming removed 8 bases at V and 1 base at J, with 17 bases between.

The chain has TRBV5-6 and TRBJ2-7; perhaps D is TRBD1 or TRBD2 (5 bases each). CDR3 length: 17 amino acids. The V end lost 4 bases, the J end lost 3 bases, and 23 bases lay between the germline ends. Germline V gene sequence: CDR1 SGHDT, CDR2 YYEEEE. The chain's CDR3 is CASSPGRTGFGVYEQYF. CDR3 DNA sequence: TGTGCCAGCAGCCCGGGTCGTACAGGCTTCGGGGTCTACGAGCAGTACTTC.

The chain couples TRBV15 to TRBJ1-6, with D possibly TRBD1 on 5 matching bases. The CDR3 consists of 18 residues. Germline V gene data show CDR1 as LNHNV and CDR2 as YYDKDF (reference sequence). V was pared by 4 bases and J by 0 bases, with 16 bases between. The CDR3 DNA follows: TGTGCCACCAGCAACCCCCCCGGGGCGCACTCCTATAATTCACCCCTCCACTTT. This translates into CATSNPPGAHSYNSPLHF.

In DNA, the CDR3 is TGTGCCAGCAGCCCCCCCGGGGGGGCCGGGACAGATACGCAGTATTTT. Its translation: CASSPPGGAGTDTQYF. This chain joins TRBV7-8 and TRBJ2-3; TRBD2 matches at 8 bases. V lost 5 bases and J lost 3; bases outside the gene matches: 10. This CDR3 is built from 16 residues. Germline loops: CDR1 SGHVS, CDR2 FQNEAQ. Based on the CDR3 plus reference TRBV7-8 and TRBJ2-3, the full variable domain is GAGVSQSPRYKVAKRGQDVALRCDPISGHVSLFWYQQALGQGPEFLTYFQNEAQLDKSGLPSDRFFAERPEGSVSTLKIQRTQQEDSAVYLCASSPPGGAGTDTQYFGPGTRLTVL.

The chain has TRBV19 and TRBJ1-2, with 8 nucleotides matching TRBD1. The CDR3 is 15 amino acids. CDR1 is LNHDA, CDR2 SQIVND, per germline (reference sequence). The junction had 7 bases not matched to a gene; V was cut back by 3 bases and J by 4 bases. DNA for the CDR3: TGTGCCAGTAGTATCCAGGGGGCAAGAACCTATGGCTACACCTTC. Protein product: CASSIQGARTYGYTF.

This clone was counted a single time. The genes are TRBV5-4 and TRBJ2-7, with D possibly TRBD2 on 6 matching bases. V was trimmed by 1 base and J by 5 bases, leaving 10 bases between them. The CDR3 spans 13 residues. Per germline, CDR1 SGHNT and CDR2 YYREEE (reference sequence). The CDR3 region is CASSLWEAHEQYF. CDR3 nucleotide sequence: TGTGCCAGCAGCTTGTGGGAGGCCCACGAGCAGTACTTC.

The CDR3 DNA follows: TGCGCCAGCAGCTTGGCCCTGGACGGGACAAACACCGGGGAGCTGTTTTTT. Translating it yields CASSLALDGTNTGELFF. J is TRBJ2-2 and V is TRBV5-1; perhaps TRBD1 as D (6 bases). Germline V lookup: CDR1 SGHRS, CDR2 YFSETQ. V was shortened by 0 bases and J by 2 bases, with 14 bases between the two germline ends. The CDR3 spans 17 residues. Looking up the rest from reference TRBV5-1 and TRBJ2-2 gives the full variable domain: KAGVTQTPRYLIKTRGQQVTLSCSPISGHRSVSWYQQTPGQGLQFLFEYFSETQRNKGNFPGRFSGRQFSNSRSEMNVSTLELGDSALYLCASSLALDGTNTGELFFGEGSRLTVL.

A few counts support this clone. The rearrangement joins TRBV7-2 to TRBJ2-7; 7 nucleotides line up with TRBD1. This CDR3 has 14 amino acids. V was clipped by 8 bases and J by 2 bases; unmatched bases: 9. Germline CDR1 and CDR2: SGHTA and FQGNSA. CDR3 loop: CASGLRQGPYEQYF. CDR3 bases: TGTGCCAGCGGACTCCGACAGGGCCCCTACGAGCAGTACTTC.

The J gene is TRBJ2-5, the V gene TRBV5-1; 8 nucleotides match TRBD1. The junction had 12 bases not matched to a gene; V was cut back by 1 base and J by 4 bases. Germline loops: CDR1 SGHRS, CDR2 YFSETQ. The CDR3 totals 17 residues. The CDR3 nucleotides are TGCGCCAGCAGCTTGACGGAGCGACAGGGGCTAGGAGAGACCCAGTACTTC. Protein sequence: CASSLTERQGLGETQYF.

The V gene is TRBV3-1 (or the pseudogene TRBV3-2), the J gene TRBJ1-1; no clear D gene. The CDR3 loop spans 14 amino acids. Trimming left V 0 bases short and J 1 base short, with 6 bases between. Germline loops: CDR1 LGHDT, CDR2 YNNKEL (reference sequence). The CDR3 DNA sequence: TGTGCCAGCAGCCAAGAGGACGGGAACACTGAAGCTTTCTTT. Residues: CASSQEDGNTEAFF.

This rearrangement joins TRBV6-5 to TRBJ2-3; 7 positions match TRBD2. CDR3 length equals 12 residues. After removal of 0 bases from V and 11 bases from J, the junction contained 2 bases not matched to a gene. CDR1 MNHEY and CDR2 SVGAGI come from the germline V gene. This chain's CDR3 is CASSYSPSGQYF. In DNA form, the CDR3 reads TGTGCCAGCAGTTACTCACCTAGCGGGCAGTATTTT.

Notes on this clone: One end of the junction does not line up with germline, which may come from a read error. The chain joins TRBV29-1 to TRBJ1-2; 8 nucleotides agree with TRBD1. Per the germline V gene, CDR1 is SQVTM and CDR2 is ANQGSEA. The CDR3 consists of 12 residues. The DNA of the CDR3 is TGCAGCGTTCAAGACAGGGGCTATGGCTACACCTTC. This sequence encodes CSVQDRGYGYTF.

The CDR3, as DNA: TGTGCCAGCAGCTTAGAAAGGGCTCGCTCCTACGAGCAGTACTTC. This encodes CASSLERARSYEQYF. The rearrangement uses TRBV11-2 and TRBJ2-7; no definite D call. The germline V and J ends were trimmed by 0 bases and 0 bases, with 9 bases remaining between them. CDR3 length equals 15 residues. Germline V CDR1 and CDR2: SGHAT, FQNNGV.

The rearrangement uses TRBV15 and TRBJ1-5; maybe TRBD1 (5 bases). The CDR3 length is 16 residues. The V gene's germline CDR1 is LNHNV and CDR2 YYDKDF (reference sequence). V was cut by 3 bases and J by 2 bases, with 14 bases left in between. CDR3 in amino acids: CATSSGGRGGNQPQHF. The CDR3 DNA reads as TGTGCCACCAGCAGCGGCGGGCGGGGGGGCAATCAGCCCCAGCATTTT.

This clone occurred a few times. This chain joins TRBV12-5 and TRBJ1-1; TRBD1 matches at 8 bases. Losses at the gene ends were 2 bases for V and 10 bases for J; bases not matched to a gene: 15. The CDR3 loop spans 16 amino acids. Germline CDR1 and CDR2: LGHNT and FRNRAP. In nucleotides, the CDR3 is TGTGCTAGTGGTTTGCCCGTTTCAGGGGGCGCCAGGGTAGCTTTCTTT. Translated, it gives CASGLPVSGGARVAFF. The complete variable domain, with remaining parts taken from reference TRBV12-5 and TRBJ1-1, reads DARVTQTPRHKVTEMGQEVTMRCQPILGHNTVFWYRQTMMQGLELLAYFRNRAPLDDSGMPKDRFSAEMPDATLATLKIQPSEPRDSAVYFCASGLPVSGGARVAFFGQGTRLTVV.

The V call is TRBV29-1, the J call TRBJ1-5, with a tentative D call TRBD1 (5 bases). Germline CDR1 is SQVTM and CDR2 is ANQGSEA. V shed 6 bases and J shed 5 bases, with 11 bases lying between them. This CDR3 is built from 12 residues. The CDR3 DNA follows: TGCAGCGTGGGGGACCTTGATCAGCCCCAGCATTTT. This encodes CSVGDLDQPQHF.

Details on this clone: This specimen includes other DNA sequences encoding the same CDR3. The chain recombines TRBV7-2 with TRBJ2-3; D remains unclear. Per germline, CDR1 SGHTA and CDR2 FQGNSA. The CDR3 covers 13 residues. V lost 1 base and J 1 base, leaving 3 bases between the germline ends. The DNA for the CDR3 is TGTGCCAGCAGCTTAGGCGGCACAGATACGCAGTATTTT. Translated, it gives CASSLGGTDTQYF.

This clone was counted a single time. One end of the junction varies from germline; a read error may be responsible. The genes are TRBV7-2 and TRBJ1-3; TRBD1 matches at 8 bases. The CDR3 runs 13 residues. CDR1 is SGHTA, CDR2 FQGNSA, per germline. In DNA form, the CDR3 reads TGTGCCAGCAGCTTAATTTTCGGACAGGGTCTCGTATTT. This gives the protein CASSLIFGQGLVF.

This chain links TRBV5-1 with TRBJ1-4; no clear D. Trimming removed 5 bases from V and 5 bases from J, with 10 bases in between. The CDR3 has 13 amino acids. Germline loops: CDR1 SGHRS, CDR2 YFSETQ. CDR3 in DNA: TGCGCCAGCAGTATTGTAGAGAATGAAAAACTGTTTTTT. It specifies CASSIVENEKLFF. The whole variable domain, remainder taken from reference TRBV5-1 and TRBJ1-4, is KAGVTQTPRYLIKTRGQQVTLSCSPISGHRSVSWYQQTPGQGLQFLFEYFSETQRNKGNFPGRFSGRQFSNSRSEMNVSTLELGDSALYLCASSIVENEKLFFGSGTQLSVL.

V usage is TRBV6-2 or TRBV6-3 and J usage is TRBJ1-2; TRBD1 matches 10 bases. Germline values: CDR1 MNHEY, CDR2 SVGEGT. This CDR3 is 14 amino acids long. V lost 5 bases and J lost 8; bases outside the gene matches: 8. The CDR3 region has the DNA TGTGCCAGCAGTCAAGACAGGGGGCCCGGGGGCTACACCTTC. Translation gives CASSQDRGPGGYTF.